Following are 26 T cell receptor beta chains from one sample sequenced in a study of T-cell reconstitution after alpha-beta-depleted transplantation in children (dated by TCRdb to 2016 to 2017). Summary of the overall study and its limitations: Hyperexpanded clone frequencies declined over subsequent months; after one year, T-cell counts and TCRbeta diversity were mostly attributed to newly produced T cells.

The antigens these receptors bind are not known. Library generation was performed with PCR. The reads were generated on an Illumina HiSeq 2500. To normalize quantification of the TCRbeta repertoire, the TCR libraries were built with molecular barcoding that relied on unique molecular identifiers. The public reads were reprocessed in TCRdb via fastp at Q25 and MiXCR, keeping in-frame beta chains. Every entry covers one CDR3 protein and lists the most common genes and DNA from its rows. Across this sample there are around 270,000 distinct CDR3 sequences, with approximately 7.3% seen only once. The ten most abundant clones make up approximately 8.2% of the sample. Read against the paper, the sample's treatment or condition label means: allogeneic hematopoietic cell transplantation with graft depleted of TCRalphabeta T cells and CD19 B cells. This specimen was peripheral blood, taken 360 days after TCRalphabeta/CD19-depleted stem cell transplant. The receptor set was obtained from a female patient between 2 and 15 years old who had a stem cell transplant for Fanconi anemia, so the T cells may come from the graft donor.

The CDR3 coding sequence is TGTGCCAGCAGCGGGCACCCCGGGAGCTCCTATAATTCACCCCTCCACTTT. Residues: CASSGHPGSSYNSPLHF. The rearrangement joins TRBV9 to TRBJ1-6; D gene unclear. The CDR3 runs 17 residues. Germline CDR1 is SGDLS and CDR2 is YYNGEE. Trimming removed 3 bases from V and 0 bases from J, with 13 bases in between.

At least ten counts were recorded for this clonotype. This sequence joins TRBV7-2 and TRBJ2-2; TRBD1 agrees at 10 bases. With V trimmed by 5 bases and J by 3 bases, 3 bases remained unmatched. Per germline, CDR1 SGHTA and CDR2 FQGNSA. The CDR3 runs 15 residues. CDR3 protein: CASSPGTGDTGELFF. The CDR3 DNA follows: TGTGCCAGCAGCCCCGGGACAGGGGACACCGGGGAGCTGTTTTTT. Complete variable domain (other parts from reference TRBV7-2 and TRBJ2-2): GAGVSQSPSNKVTEKGKDVELRCDPISGHTALYWYRQSLGQGLEFLIYFQGNSAPDKSGLPSDRFSAERTGGSVSTLTIQRTQQEDSAVYLCASSPGTGDTGELFFGEGSRLTVL.

This clonotype was observed at least ten times. This chain links TRBV6-1 with TRBJ2-3; D is unclear. The CDR3 covers 11 residues. Germline CDR1 and CDR2: MNHNS and SASEGT. The germline V and J ends were trimmed by 6 bases and 6 bases, with 7 bases remaining between them. This CDR3 is CASRVGDTQYF. CDR3 coding DNA: TGTGCCAGCAGAGTTGGGGATACGCAGTATTTT.

V is TRBV10-3 and J is TRBJ1-2; 7 bases fit TRBD1. The CDR3 has 14 amino acids. Trimming removed 5 bases from V and 2 bases from J; junction bases left unmatched: 5. Germline V gene lookup returns CDR1 ENHRY and CDR2 SYGVKD. CDR3 sequence reads: CAISQQGLNYGYTF. CDR3 in DNA: TGTGCCATCAGTCAACAGGGGTTAAACTATGGCTACACCTTC.

This clonotype was seen only a few times. The V gene is TRBV6-1, the J gene TRBJ2-2, with D possibly being TRBD1 (7 bases). There are 15 residues in the CDR3. V was pared by 9 bases and J by 3 bases, with 17 bases between. Germline V gives CDR1 MNHNS, CDR2 SASEGT. The CDR3 nucleotides are TGTGCCAGTCGACCAGGGGGGTCGTACACCGGGGAGCTGTTTTTT. Translation gives CASRPGGSYTGELFF.

This clonotype was seen ten or more times. This chain links TRBV6-2 or TRBV6-3 with TRBJ2-7; unclear D gene. This CDR3 spans 11 amino acids. The germline V gene encodes CDR1 MNHEY and CDR2 SVGEGT. Trimming left V 6 bases short and J 4 bases short, with 7 bases between. DNA of the CDR3: TGTGCCAGCAGCCGCCAATACGAGCAGTACTTC. Amino acids: CASSRQYEQYF.

The chain employs TRBV19 and TRBJ2-1; D gene unclear. The V end lost 5 bases, the J end lost 4 bases, and 12 bases lay between the germline ends. The CDR3 consists of 14 residues. Germline CDR1 and CDR2: LNHDA and SQIVND (reference sequence). The CDR3 sequence: CASSPPPGYNEQFF. Written as DNA, the CDR3 is TGTGCCAGTAGTCCACCCCCGGGTTACAATGAGCAGTTCTTC. Combining the CDR3 with reference TRBV19 and TRBJ2-1 gives the whole variable domain DGGITQSPKYLFRKEGQNVTLSCEQNLNHDAMYWYRQDPGQGLRLIYYSQIVNDFQKGDIAEGYSVSREKKESFPLTVTSAQKNPTAFYLCASSPPPGYNEQFFGPGTRLTVL.

This clonotype was found a few times. J is TRBJ2-7 and V is TRBV7-9; D is possibly TRBD1 or TRBD2 (5 bases each). V was clipped by 6 bases and J by 4 bases, with 16 bases between them. The germline V gene has CDR1 SEHNR and CDR2 FQNEAQ (reference sequence). The CDR3 runs 14 residues. The CDR3 DNA reads TGTGCCAGCAGGGGCCCGGGACCGAAATACGAGCAGTACTTC. It specifies CASRGPGPKYEQYF.

This clonotype was picked up many times. The V call is TRBV10-3, the J call TRBJ1-1; TRBD1 matches at 7 bases. The CDR3 has 14 residues. The V gene end was trimmed by 6 bases and the J gene end by 1 base; junction bases not matched to a gene: 5. Germline assignment: CDR1 ENHRY and CDR2 SYGVKD. The CDR3 here is CAIRSGQKNTEAFF. The CDR3 DNA reads as TGTGCCATCAGGTCGGGACAGAAGAACACTGAAGCTTTCTTT.

This clonotype has a handful of counts. The chain is built from TRBV20-1 and TRBJ1-1; D might be TRBD1 (6 bases). Germline assignment: CDR1 DFQATT and CDR2 SNEGSKA (reference sequence). The CDR3 consists of 13 residues. V lost 7 bases and J lost 5, with 17 bases in between. The CDR3 DNA is TGCAGTGGTCAGGAGGGGGGAGGGACTGAAGCTTTCTTT. Protein product: CSGQEGGGTEAFF.

At least ten counts were recorded for this clonotype. The chain employs TRBV2 and TRBJ1-3; no reliable D call. V lost 2 bases, J lost 0 bases, and 11 bases lay in between. Germline CDR1 is SNHLY and CDR2 is FYNNEI. This CDR3 region has 16 residues. CDR3 nucleotides: TGTGCCAGCAGTGAAAGGAATCGCCTCTCTGGAAACACCATATATTTT. The encoded protein is CASSERNRLSGNTIYF.

This chain links TRBV5-1 with TRBJ2-7, with D tentatively TRBD1 (5 bases). Germline loops: CDR1 SGHRS, CDR2 YFSETQ. The CDR3 contains 13 residues. V was cut by 2 bases and J by 6 bases, with 12 bases left in between. Here the CDR3 reads CASSLIQGSEQYF. Written as DNA, the CDR3 is TGCGCCAGCAGCTTAATCCAGGGTTCCGAGCAGTACTTC.

Ten or more counts support this clonotype. The chain uses TRBV29-1 and TRBJ2-3; tentatively, D is TRBD1 or TRBD2 (5 bases each). The CDR3 totals 12 residues. Per the germline V gene, CDR1 is SQVTM and CDR2 is ANQGSEA. V was trimmed by 6 bases and J by 5 bases, leaving 12 bases between them. The CDR3 DNA sequence: TGCAGCGTCCCGGGGACGGTAGATACGCAGTATTTT. The encoded protein is CSVPGTVDTQYF.

The rearrangement joins TRBV3-1 to TRBJ2-3; 10 bases align to TRBD2. This CDR3 has 20 residues. V lost 0 bases to trimming and J lost 0 bases; unmatched junction nucleotides: 12. Germline CDR1 and CDR2: LGHDT and YNNKEL (reference sequence). The CDR3 here is CASSQDRGSGGRFSTDTQYF. The DNA for the CDR3 is TGTGCCAGCAGCCAAGATCGGGGTAGCGGGGGGCGGTTTAGCACAGATACGCAGTATTTT.

The chain links TRBV18 to TRBJ1-3; D is undetermined. Trimming removed 3 bases from V and 0 bases from J, with 6 bases in between. The germline gives CDR1 KGHSH, CDR2 LQKENI. The CDR3 loop spans 14 amino acids. The CDR3 here is CASSPWVSGNTIYF. As DNA, the CDR3 is TGTGCCAGCTCACCTTGGGTCTCTGGAAACACCATATATTTT.

This clonotype showed up just a few times. This CDR3 is CASSPGTGDNTEAFF. The CDR3 DNA reads TGTGCCAGCAGCCCGGGGACAGGGGATAACACTGAAGCTTTCTTT. The chain carries TRBV7-2 and TRBJ1-1, with TRBD1 matching 10 bases. Looked up from germline, CDR1 is SGHTA and CDR2 is FQGNSA. This CDR3 is 15 amino acids long. J was trimmed by 2 bases and V by 5 bases; bases with no gene match: 5.

This clonotype was counted between two and nine times. The chain couples TRBV5-8 to TRBJ2-3, with 9 bases aligning to TRBD1. The CDR3 contains 16 residues. Germline CDR1 reads SGHTS; CDR2 reads YDEGEE. V lost 4 bases, J lost 5 bases, and 11 bases stayed unmatched. The CDR3 DNA reads TGTGCCAGCAGCGCCCCAACAGGGGGCAAGGAAGATACGCAGTATTTT. Its translation: CASSAPTGGKEDTQYF.

This clonotype was observed a handful of times. CDR3 in DNA: TGCGCCAGCAGCTTCCTAGCGGGGGGAGGCACAGATACGCAGTATTTT. It specifies CASSFLAGGGTDTQYF. The chain employs TRBV5-1 and TRBJ2-3; 11 bases fit TRBD2. This CDR3 comprises 16 residues. The J segment lost 1 base and the V segment lost 2 bases, leaving 3 bases of the junction unmatched. Germline values: CDR1 SGHRS, CDR2 YFSETQ.

This clonotype was recorded a few times. V is TRBV5-6 and J is TRBJ2-2; D remains ambiguous. Germline CDR1 SGHDT, CDR2 YYEEEE. The length of the CDR3 is 16 residues. Trimming took off 1 base at V and 8 bases at J, with 18 bases between the two ends. The CDR3 nucleotides are TGTGCCAGCAGCTTGTCGTTAGCACATCTAATGGGGGAGCTGTTTTTT. Amino acid sequence: CASSLSLAHLMGELFF.

Many counts were recorded for this clonotype. The genes are TRBV5-1 and TRBJ2-3, with D tentatively TRBD1 or TRBD2 (5 bases each). Germline assignment: CDR1 SGHRS and CDR2 YFSETQ. With 4 bases removed from V and 4 bases from J, the gap between germline ends came to 19 bases. CDR3 length equals 16 residues. In DNA, the CDR3 is TGCGCCAGCAGCGTCCTTGGGGCCAGCGGAGCAGATACGCAGTATTTT. Translating gives CASSVLGASGADTQYF.

This clonotype was detected many times. The V and J genes are TRBV10-3 and TRBJ2-6; the D is unclear. Germline CDR1 is ENHRY and CDR2 is SYGVKD. There are 15 residues in the CDR3. V was cut by 10 bases and J by 0 bases, with 13 bases left in between. This CDR3 reads CATCPGSSGANVLTF. The DNA for the CDR3 is TGTGCCACGTGCCCCGGATCCTCTGGGGCCAACGTCCTGACTTTC.

The chain has TRBV4-1 and TRBJ2-5; 9 nucleotides agree with TRBD2. This CDR3 has 16 residues. Germline V gene lookup returns CDR1 MGHRA and CDR2 YSYEKL. Trimming cost V 0 bases and J 2 bases; bases outside gene matches: 4. CDR3 sequence reads: CASSQDLLAGQETQYF. CDR3 nucleotide sequence: TGCGCCAGCAGCCAAGATTTGCTAGCGGGGCAAGAGACCCAGTACTTC.

This sequence joins TRBV6-1 and TRBJ1-2, with unresolved D. Per germline, CDR1 MNHNS and CDR2 SASEGT. Trimming took 10 bases from V and 3 from J, leaving 18 bases between them. The CDR3 totals 14 residues. Here the CDR3 reads CATRWAASDYGYTF. The CDR3 DNA reads TGTGCCACCAGGTGGGCGGCCTCGGACTATGGCTACACCTTC.

This clonotype was counted a few times. V gene TRBV19 combines with J gene TRBJ2-1, with no clear D. The CDR3 runs to 13 residues. The germline V gene encodes CDR1 LNHDA and CDR2 SQIVND (reference sequence). Trimming shortened V by 4 bases and J by 0 bases, and 4 bases separated the two germline ends. In DNA form, the CDR3 reads TGTGCCAGTAGTACCCCCTCCTACAATGAGCAGTTCTTC. Amino acid sequence: CASSTPSYNEQFF.

Many counts were recorded for this clonotype. The V gene is TRBV12-3 or TRBV12-4, the J gene TRBJ1-6; no clear D. Trimming cost V 2 bases and J 10 bases, with 6 bases left between them. The CDR3 has 12 residues. CDR3 sequence reads: CASSLLGSPLHF. In DNA form, the CDR3 reads TGTGCCAGCAGTTTACTGGGATCACCCCTCCACTTT.

This clonotype was picked up many times. The chain carries TRBV20-1 and TRBJ1-2, with 7 bases matching TRBD1. The CDR3 extends over 13 amino acids. J gave up 3 bases and V 3 bases, and 4 bases lay outside the gene matches. Germline loops: CDR1 DFQATT, CDR2 SNEGSKA (reference sequence). Written as DNA, the CDR3 is TGCAGTGCTAGCCGTGACAGGGACTATGGCTACACCTTC. Amino acids: CSASRDRDYGYTF.